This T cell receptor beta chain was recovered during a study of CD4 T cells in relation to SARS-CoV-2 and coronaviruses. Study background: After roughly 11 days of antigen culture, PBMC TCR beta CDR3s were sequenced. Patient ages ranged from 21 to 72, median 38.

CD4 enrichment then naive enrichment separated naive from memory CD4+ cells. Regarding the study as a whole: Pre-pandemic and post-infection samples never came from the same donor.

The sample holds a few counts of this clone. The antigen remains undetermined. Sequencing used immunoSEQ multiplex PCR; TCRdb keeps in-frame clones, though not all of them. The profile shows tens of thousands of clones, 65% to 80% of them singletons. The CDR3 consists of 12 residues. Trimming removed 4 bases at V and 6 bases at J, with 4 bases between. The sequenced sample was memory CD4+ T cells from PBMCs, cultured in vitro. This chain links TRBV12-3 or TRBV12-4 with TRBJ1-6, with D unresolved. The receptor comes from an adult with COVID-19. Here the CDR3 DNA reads TGTGCCAGCAGTTGGCCTAATTCACCCCTCCACTTT. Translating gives CASSWPNSPLHF.